The text below deals with one TCR beta chain. The antigen remains unidentified. Use of 60 Vbeta and 13 Jbeta primers characterized the PCR. Produced via immunoSEQ multiplex PCR; TCRdb's table is partial and in-frame only. This table holds over 250,000 clones, 72% found once. The data derive from a study of cytomegalovirus exposure and HLA in healthy donors. Study outcomes and limitations: Exclusion as indistinguishable affected some V segments, including TRBV6-2 and TRBV6-3.

The CDR3 length is 14 residues. Germline assignment: CDR1 GTSNPN and CDR2 SVGIG (reference sequence). Trimming at V came to 2 bases and at J to 1 base, leaving 4 bases not matched to a gene. The chain is built from TRBV30 and TRBJ2-7; 8 bases are a match to TRBD2. The source of this sequence is a female donor in good health and CMV-seronegative. Sequenced sample: PBMCs. CDR3 sequence reads: CAWSTGGASYEQYF. CDR3 sequence (DNA): TGTGCCTGGAGTACGGGAGGGGCGTCCTACGAGCAGTACTTC.